This T cell receptor (beta chain) stems from a study of shared clonotypes between healthy human individuals. Overall study findings and caveats: Sampling included only blood; tissue repertoires likely differ. The authors expected sequencing depth to affect clonotype sharing among donors.

V was clipped by 0 bases and J by 4 bases; unmatched bases: 7. Germline assignment: CDR1 MGHRA and CDR2 YSYEKL. The CDR3 is 17 residues long. Donors included only healthy HIV-negative adults lacking recent acute infections or vaccinations. As to this clone: Its target is not known.

The authors loaded 150 to 250 ng DNA, roughly 27,000 T cell genomes, into sorted-subset replicate PCRs. Sequencing was performed with immunoSEQ multiplex PCR; in TCRdb, only in-frame clones are kept and a portion is missing. The sample holds some 2,500,000 clones, approximately 94% seen once. Material: naive CD4+ T cells from PBMCs. Indicated subset: CD45RA+ positively selected. The V call is TRBV4-1, the J call TRBJ2-2; 8 nucleotides match TRBD1. This TCR was recovered from a man aged 18 to 29 in good health. Some clones in this sample may be carry-over from other donors' samples. The CDR3 loop is CASSQDRGQGITGELFF. The CDR3 DNA sequence: TGCGCCAGCAGCCAAGATCGAGGACAGGGTATCACCGGGGAGCTGTTTTTT.